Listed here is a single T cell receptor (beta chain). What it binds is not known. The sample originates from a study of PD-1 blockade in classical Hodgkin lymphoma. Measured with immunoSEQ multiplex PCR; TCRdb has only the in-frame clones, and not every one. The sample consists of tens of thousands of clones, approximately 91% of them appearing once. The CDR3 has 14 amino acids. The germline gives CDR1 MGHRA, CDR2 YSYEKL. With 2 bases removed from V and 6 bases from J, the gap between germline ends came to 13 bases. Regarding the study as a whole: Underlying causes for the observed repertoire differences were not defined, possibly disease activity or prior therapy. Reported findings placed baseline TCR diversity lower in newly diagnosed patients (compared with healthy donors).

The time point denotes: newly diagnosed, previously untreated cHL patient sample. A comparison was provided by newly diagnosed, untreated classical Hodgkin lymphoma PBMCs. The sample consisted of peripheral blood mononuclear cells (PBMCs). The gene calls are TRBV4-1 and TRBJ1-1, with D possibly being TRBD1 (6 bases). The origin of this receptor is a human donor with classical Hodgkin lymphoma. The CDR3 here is CASSQNPNRAEAFF. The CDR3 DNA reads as TGCGCCAGCAGCCAAAACCCAAACAGGGCTGAAGCTTTCTTT.